This T cell receptor (beta chain) was captured by sequencing in a study of OX40 agonist ivuxolimab in advanced cancers. Overall study: Enrollees could have had prior anti-PD-1, anti-PD-L1 or anti-CTLA-4 therapy, which 35% to 40% had received.

To note about this clone: Its specificity is not known.

Profiled with immunoSEQ multiplex PCR; TCRdb holds only in-frame clones, not every one. The repertoire includes roughly 64,000 clones, approximately 84% of them detected once, and around 9.8% sits in the top ten. There are 14 residues in the CDR3. V was cut by 1 base and J by 1 base, with 7 bases left in between. The germline V gene encodes CDR1 MDHEN and CDR2 SYDVKM. Study-wide findings and caveats: There was clonal expansion of CD4+ and CD8+ blood T cells by week 6 at 0.1 to 3.0 mg/kg. On average, CD8+ T cells had more expanded clones than CD4+. Normalized T-cell clonal expansion was also low in a subset of nonresponders.

This receptor was identified in an adult with an advanced solid tumor such as melanoma, head and neck, liver or kidney cancer. The rearrangement uses TRBV28 and TRBJ1-2; D uncertain. This specimen consisted of CD4+ or CD8+ T cells sorted from blood, obtained in a trial of the OX40 agonist ivuxolimab. CDR3 protein: CASSLLFLNYGYTF. The CDR3 coding sequence is TGTGCCAGCAGTTTATTGTTTCTTAACTATGGCTACACCTTC.